This TCR beta chain originates from a study of cytomegalovirus exposure and HLA in healthy donors. Whole-study findings and limits: The authors assumed roughly uniform sequencing depth across donors for presence/absence analyses. Later analysis identified several of the most significant clusters that appeared linked to common viral pathogens.

The CDR3 spans 13 residues. CDR1 is ENHRY and CDR2 is SYGVKD in the germline V gene. A multiplex PCR was run with 60 Vbeta primers and 13 Jbeta primers. The method was immunoSEQ multiplex PCR; TCRdb's version includes in-frame clones alone and lacks a portion of them. The sample includes about 200,000 clones, 81% of them seen just once. This clone has just a few counts. Antigen specificity is unknown. The clonotype comes from a man aged 18 to 30 in good health and CMV-seronegative. The chain employs TRBV10-3 and TRBJ2-5; 8 bases fit TRBD1. The DNA end lines up better with TRBJ2-7; the J call may be wrong. The sequencing sample was made of PBMCs. CDR3 sequence: CAIRDRISYEQYF. CDR3 coding DNA: TGTGCCATTAGGGACAGGATTTCCTACGAGCAGTACTTC.